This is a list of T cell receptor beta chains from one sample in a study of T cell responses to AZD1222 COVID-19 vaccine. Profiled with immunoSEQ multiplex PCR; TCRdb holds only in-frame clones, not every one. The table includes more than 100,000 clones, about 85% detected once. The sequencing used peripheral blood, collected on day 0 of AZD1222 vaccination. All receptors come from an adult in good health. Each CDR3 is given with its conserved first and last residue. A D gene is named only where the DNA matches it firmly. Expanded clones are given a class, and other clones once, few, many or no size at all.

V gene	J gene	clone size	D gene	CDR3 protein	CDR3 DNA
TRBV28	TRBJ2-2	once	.	CASSLTETRTNTGELFF	TGTGCCAGCAGCCTGACAGAGACTCGAACGAACACCGGGGAGCTGTTTTTT
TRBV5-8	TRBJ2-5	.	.	CASSFRRGPPETQYF	TGTGCCAGCAGCTTCCGCAGAGGGCCCCCGGAGACCCAGTACTTC
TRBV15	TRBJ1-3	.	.	CATSGGGLLIGNTIYF	TGTGCCACCAGCGGTGGGGGCCTCTTGATTGGAAACACCATATATTTT
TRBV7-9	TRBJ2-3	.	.	CASSSEDRENTDTQYF	TGTGCCAGCAGCTCCGAGGACCGAGAAAACACAGATACGCAGTATTTT
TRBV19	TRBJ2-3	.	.	CASGLRTDTQYF	TGTGCCAGTGGACTACGCACAGATACGCAGTATTTT
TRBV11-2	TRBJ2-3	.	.	CASRSAGSKYFTQYF	TGTGCCAGCCGTTCGGCGGGCAGTAAATATTTTACGCAGTATTTT
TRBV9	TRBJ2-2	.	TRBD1	CASSVTGTDNGELFF	TGTGCCAGCAGCGTCACCGGGACAGATAACGGGGAGCTGTTTTTT
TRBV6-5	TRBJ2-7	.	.	CASSHDRGVYEQYF	TGTGCCAGCAGTCATGACAGAGGAGTCTACGAGCAGTACTTC
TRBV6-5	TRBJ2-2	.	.	CASRAPGDTGELFF	TGTGCCAGCAGGGCCCCAGGGGACACCGGGGAGCTGTTTTTT
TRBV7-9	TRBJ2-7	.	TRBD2	CASSQGRGEQYF	TGTGCCAGCAGCCAAGGGAGGGGCGAGCAGTACTTC
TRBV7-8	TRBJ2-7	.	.	CASSLGPGYEQYF	TGTGCCAGCAGCTTGGGTCCAGGGTATGAGCAGTACTTC
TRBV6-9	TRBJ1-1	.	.	CASSSPHGGQNTEAFF	TGTGCCAGCAGTTCTCCCCACGGGGGTCAGAACACTGAAGCTTTCTTT
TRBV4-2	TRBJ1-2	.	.	CASSQAGRAGGYTF	TGTGCCAGCAGCCAAGCAGGCAGGGCCGGTGGCTACACCTTC
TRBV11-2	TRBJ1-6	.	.	CASSPRGGPDSYNSPLHF	TGTGCCAGCAGCCCCCGGGGGGGCCCCGACTCTTATAATTCACCCCTCCACTTT
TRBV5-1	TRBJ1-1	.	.	CASSLEENTEAFF	TGCGCCAGCAGCTTGGAGGAGAACACTGAAGCTTTCTTT
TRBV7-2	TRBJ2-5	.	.	CASSFAGPQETQYF	TGTGCCAGCAGCTTTGCGGGCCCCCAAGAGACCCAGTACTTC
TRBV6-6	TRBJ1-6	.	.	CASGPYTSLHF	TGTGCCAGCGGACCTTACACTTCCCTCCACTTT
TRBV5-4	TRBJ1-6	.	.	CASSPRGGNSPLHF	TGTGCCAGCAGCCCTCGGGGCGGGAATTCACCCCTCCACTTT
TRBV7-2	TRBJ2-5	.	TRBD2	CASGAGGQKTQYF	TGTGCCAGCGGAGCGGGGGGCCAAAAGACCCAGTACTTC
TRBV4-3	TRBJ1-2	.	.	CASSPSRGGSGYTF	TGCGCCAGCAGCCCCAGTCGAGGGGGTAGTGGCTACACCTTC
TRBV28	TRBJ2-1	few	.	CASRRGTGNPLQFF	TGTGCCAGCCGAAGAGGGACGGGAAACCCCCTGCAGTTCTTC
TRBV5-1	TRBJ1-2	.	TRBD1	CASSLGNEGQNPRGYTF	TGCGCCAGCAGCTTAGGTAACGAGGGACAGAACCCCCGCGGCTACACCTTC
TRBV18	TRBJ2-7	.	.	CASSPRQVSEQYF	TGTGCCAGCTCACCAAGGCAGGTCAGCGAGCAGTACTTC
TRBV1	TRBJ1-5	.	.	CTSGFRVRGRGGHF	TGCACCAGCGGCTTTAGGGTCAGGGGCAGGGGTGGGCATTTT
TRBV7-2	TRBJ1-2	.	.	CASTPRTRGYGYTF	TGTGCCAGCACCCCCCGGACGAGGGGCTATGGCTACACCTTC
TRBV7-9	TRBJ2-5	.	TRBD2	CASSLGTSGETQYF	TGTGCCAGCAGTCTAGGGACTAGCGGAGAGACCCAGTACTTC
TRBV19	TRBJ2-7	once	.	CASSMAGAYEQYF	TGTGCCAGTAGTATGGCAGGGGCCTACGAGCAGTACTTC
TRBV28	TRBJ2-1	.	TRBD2	CASSLGGGAFNEQFF	TGTGCCAGCAGTTTAGGCGGGGGGGCTTTTAATGAGCAGTTCTTC
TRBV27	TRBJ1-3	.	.	CASARGTGNTIYF	TGTGCCAGCGCCCGTGGGACCGGTAACACCATATATTTT
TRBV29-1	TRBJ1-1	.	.	CSIRTDMNTEAFF	TGCAGCATAAGGACAGACATGAACACTGAAGCTTTCTTT
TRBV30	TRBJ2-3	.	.	CAWTPGTQSTDTQYF	TGTGCCTGGACCCCAGGGACACAGAGCACAGATACGCAGTATTTT
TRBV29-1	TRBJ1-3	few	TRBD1	CSVWDRAGGNTIYF	TGCAGCGTTTGGGACAGGGCGGGGGGAAACACCATATATTTT
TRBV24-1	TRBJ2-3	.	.	CATSDLLPAAQYF	TGTGCCACCAGTGATTTGCTGCCTGCGGCGCAGTATTTT